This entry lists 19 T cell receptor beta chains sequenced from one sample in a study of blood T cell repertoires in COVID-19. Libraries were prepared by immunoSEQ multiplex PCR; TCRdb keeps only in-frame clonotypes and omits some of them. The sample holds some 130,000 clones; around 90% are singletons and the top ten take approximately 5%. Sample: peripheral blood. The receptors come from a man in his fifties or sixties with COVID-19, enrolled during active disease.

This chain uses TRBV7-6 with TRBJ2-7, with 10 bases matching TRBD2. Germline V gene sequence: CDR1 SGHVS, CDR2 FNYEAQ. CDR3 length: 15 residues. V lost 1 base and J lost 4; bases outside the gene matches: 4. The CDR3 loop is CASSLGTSGGYEQYF. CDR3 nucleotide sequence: TGTGCCAGCAGCTTAGGGACTAGCGGTGGGTACGAGCAGTACTTC. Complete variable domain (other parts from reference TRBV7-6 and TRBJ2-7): GAGVSQSPRYKVTKRGQDVALRCDPISGHVSLYWYRQALGQGPEFLTYFNYEAQQDKSGLPNDRFSAERPEGSISTLTIQRTEQRDSAMYRCASSLGTSGGYEQYFGPGTRLTVT.

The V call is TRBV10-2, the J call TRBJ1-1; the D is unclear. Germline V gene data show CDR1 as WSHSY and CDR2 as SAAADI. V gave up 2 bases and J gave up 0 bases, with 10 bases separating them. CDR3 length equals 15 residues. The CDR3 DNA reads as TGCGCCAGCAGTGAGATCGGAGACCTGAACACTGAAGCTTTCTTT. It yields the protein CASSEIGDLNTEAFF.

The CDR3 loop is CASRADRGQPQHF. CDR3 sequence (DNA): TGTGCCAGCAGGGCCGACAGGGGCCAGCCCCAGCATTTT. The chain links TRBV2 to TRBJ1-5, with TRBD1 matching over 8 bases. Unmatched junction bases numbered 5, after V lost 6 bases and J lost 7 bases. The CDR3 length is 13 residues. CDR1 is SNHLY and CDR2 is FYNNEI in the germline V gene.

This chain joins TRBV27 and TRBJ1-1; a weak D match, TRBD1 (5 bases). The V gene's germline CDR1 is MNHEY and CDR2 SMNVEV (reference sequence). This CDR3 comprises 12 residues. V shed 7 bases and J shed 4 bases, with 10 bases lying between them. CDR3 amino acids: CASKLTGTEAFF. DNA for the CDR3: TGTGCCAGCAAGCTAACAGGCACTGAAGCTTTCTTT.

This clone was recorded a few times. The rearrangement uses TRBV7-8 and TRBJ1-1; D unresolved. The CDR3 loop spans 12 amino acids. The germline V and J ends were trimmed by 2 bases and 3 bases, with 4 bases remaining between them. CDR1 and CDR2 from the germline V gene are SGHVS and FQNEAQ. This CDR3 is CASSLQDTEAFF. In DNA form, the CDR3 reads TGTGCCAGCAGCTTACAGGACACTGAAGCTTTCTTT.

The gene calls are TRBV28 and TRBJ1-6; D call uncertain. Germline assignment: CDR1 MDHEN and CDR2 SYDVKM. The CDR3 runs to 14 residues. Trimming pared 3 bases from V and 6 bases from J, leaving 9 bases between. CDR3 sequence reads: CASSLGGLNSPLHF. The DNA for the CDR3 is TGTGCCAGCAGTTTGGGAGGTCTTAATTCACCCCTCCACTTT.

The CDR3 bases are TGTGCCAGCAGTTACCCGGAGGTGGAGACCCAGTACTTC. Translated, it gives CASSYPEVETQYF. This chain links TRBV6-6 with TRBJ2-5, with D possibly TRBD2 on 5 matching bases. This CDR3 has 13 amino acids. The germline V gene has CDR1 MNHNY and CDR2 SVGAGI (reference sequence). Between the trimmed V and J ends, which lost 2 bases and 5 bases, there was a span of 9 bases.

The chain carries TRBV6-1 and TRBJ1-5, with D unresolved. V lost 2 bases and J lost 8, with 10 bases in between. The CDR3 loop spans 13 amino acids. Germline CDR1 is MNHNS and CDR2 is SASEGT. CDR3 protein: CASSETVVEPQHF. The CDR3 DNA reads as TGTGCCAGCAGTGAAACGGTCGTGGAGCCCCAGCATTTT.

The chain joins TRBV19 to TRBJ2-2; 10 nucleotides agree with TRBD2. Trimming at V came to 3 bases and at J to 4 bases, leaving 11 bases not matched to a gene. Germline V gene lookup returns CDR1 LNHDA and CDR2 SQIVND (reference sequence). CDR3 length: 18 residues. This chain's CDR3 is CASSMPSGRAVGTGELFF. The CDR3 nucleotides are TGTGCCAGTAGTATGCCCAGCGGGAGGGCCGTGGGCACCGGGGAGCTGTTTTTT.

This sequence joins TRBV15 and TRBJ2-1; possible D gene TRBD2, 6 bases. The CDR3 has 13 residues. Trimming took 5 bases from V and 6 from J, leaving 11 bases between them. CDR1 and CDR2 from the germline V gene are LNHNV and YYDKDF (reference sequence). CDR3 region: CATSPRDFNEQFF. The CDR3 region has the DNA TGTGCCACCAGCCCCCGGGACTTCAATGAGCAGTTCTTC.

The CDR3 DNA reads TGTGCCAGCAGCTTGCAGGGGTACTACGAGCAGTACTTC. This translates into CASSLQGYYEQYF. V usage is TRBV5-4 and J usage is TRBJ2-7, with D possibly being TRBD1 (6 bases). V dropped 1 base and J dropped 3 bases, with 8 bases sitting between them. Germline values: CDR1 SGHNT, CDR2 YYREEE (reference sequence). CDR3 length: 13 amino acids.

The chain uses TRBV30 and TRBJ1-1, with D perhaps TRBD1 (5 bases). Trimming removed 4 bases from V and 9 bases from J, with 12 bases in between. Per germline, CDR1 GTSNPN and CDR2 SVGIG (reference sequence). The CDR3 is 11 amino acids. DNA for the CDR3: TGTGCCTGGACGGCAGGGTTTAAAGCTTTCTTT. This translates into CAWTAGFKAFF.

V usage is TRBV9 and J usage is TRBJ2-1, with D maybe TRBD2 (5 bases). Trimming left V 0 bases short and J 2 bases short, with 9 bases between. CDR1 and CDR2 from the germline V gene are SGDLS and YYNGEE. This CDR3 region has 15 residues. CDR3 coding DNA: TGTGCCAGCAGCGTAGTGGCGGGCGCCTACAATGAGCAGTTCTTC. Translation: CASSVVAGAYNEQFF.

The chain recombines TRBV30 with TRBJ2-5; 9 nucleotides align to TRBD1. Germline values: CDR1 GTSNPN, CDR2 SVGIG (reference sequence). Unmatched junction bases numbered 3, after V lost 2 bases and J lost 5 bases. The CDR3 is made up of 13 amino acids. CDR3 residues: CAWSLTGGETQYF. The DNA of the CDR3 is TGTGCCTGGAGTTTGACAGGGGGGGAGACCCAGTACTTC.

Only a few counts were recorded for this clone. CDR3 region: CASSATGGYNTEAFF. CDR3 bases: TGTGCCAGCAGCGCGACAGGGGGATATAACACTGAAGCTTTCTTT. The chain recombines TRBV11-2 with TRBJ1-1, with 9 bases fitting TRBD1. Germline V lookup: CDR1 SGHAT, CDR2 FQNNGV. The CDR3 consists of 15 residues. V lost 5 bases, J lost 2 bases, and 6 bases stayed unmatched.

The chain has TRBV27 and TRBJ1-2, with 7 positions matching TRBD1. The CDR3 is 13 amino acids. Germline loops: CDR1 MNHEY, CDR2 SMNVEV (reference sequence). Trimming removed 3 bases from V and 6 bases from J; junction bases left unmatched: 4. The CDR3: CASSLVRGNGYTF. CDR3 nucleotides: TGTGCCAGCAGTTTGGTCAGGGGGAATGGCTACACCTTC.

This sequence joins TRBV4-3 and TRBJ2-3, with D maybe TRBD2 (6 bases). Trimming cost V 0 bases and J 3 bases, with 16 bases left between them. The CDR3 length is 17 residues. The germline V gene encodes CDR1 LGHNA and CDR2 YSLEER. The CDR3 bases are TGCGCCAGCAGCCAAGACGGCCCTTCACTAGCTACAGATACGCAGTATTTT. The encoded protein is CASSQDGPSLATDTQYF.

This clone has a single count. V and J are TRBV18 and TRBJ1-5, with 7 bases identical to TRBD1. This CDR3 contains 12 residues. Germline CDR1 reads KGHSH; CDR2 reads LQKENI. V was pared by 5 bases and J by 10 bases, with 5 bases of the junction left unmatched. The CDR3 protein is CASSAQGGPQHF. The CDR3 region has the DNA TGTGCCAGCTCAGCGCAGGGGGGTCCCCAGCATTTT.

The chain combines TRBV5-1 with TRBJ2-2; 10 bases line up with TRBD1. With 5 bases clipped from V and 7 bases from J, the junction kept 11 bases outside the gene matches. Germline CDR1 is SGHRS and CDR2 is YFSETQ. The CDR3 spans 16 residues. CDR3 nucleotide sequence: TGCGCCAGCAGACAAAGTCGGACAGGGGGTATCGGGGAGCTGTTTTTT. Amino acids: CASRQSRTGGIGELFF.